The present T cell receptor beta chain was sequenced within a study of blood T cell repertoires in COVID-19. V lost 3 bases, J lost 3 bases, and 5 bases lay in between. Germline V gene sequence: CDR1 MNHNY, CDR2 SVGAGI (reference sequence). The CDR3 sequence is 12 residues long. Sequencing used immunoSEQ multiplex PCR; TCRdb keeps in-frame clones, though not all of them. There are 120,000 to 150,000 clones in the sample; 85% to 90% occur only once, and around 5% lies in the top ten. The sequenced sample was peripheral blood. This chain links TRBV6-6 with TRBJ1-2; D ambiguous. The receptor comes from a human donor in a cohort sampled during active COVID-19. CDR3 nucleotide sequence: TGTGCCAGCAGTTATACGGACTATGGCTACACCTTC. Translation: CASSYTDYGYTF.